This T cell receptor beta chain was recovered during a study of cytomegalovirus exposure and HLA in healthy donors. CDR1 and CDR2 from the germline V gene are LNHNV and YYDKDF (reference sequence). The V segment lost 1 base and the J segment 11 bases; nucleotides outside the gene matches: 17. The CDR3 covers 17 residues. It was with 60 Vbeta and 13 Jbeta primers that the PCR ran. The data were produced by immunoSEQ multiplex PCR, yet TCRdb's version contains in-frame clones alone and is incomplete. The sample records about 180,000 clones, 80% to 85% being singletons. The donors (healthy individuals) were bone marrow donors.

Sequencing used PBMCs. The sequence was obtained from a boy younger than 10 in good health and CMV-seronegative. The genes are TRBV15 and TRBJ2-5; 9 nucleotides match TRBD1. The CDR3 bases are TGTGCCACCAGCAGAGGGATCCTAGACAGGGGGATATGGGAGCAGTACTTC. It encodes CATSRGILDRGIWEQYF.